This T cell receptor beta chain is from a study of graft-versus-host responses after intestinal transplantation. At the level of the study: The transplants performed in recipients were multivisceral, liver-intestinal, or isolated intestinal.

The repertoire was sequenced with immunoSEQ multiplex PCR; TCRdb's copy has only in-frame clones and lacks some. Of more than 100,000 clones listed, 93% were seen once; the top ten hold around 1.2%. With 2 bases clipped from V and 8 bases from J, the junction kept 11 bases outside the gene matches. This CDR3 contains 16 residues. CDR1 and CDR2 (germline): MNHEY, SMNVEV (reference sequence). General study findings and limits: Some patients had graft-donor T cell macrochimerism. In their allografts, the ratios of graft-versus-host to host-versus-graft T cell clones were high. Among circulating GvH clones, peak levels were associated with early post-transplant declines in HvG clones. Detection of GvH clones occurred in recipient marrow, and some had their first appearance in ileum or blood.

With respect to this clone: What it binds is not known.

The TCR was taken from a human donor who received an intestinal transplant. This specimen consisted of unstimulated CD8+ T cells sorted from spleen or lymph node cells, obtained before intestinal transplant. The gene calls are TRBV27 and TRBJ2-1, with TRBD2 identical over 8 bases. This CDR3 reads CASSLPGGDLADEQFF. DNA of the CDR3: TGTGCCAGCAGTTTACCCGGGGGGGACCTGGCCGATGAGCAGTTCTTC.